The rows below give T cell receptor beta chains drawn from one sample of a study of blood T cell repertoires in COVID-19. Sequencing was performed with immunoSEQ multiplex PCR; in TCRdb, only in-frame clones are kept and a portion is missing. The sample lists about 130,000 clones, roughly 90% occurring once. Sequencing was performed on peripheral blood. The receptors here all came from a man aged 50-59 years with active COVID-19. Each CDR3 is given with its conserved first and last residue. Each record gives: J gene, V gene, D gene, clone size, CDR3 DNA, CDR3 protein. A D gene is named only where the DNA matches it firmly. Only some rows state a clone size, as once, few, many or a class for expanded clones.

>TRBJ2-7|TRBV5-1|-|-
TGCGCCAGTTCGACCCTTGAACAGGGCTACGAGCAGTACTTC
CASSTLEQGYEQYF
>TRBJ2-5|TRBV5-6|-|-
TGTGCCAGCAGCTTGACAGGAACCCCAGGGACCCAGTACTTC
CASSLTGTPGTQYF
>TRBJ2-2|TRBV5-1|TRBD1|-
TGCGCCAGCAGCTCTGGACAGGGAATCACCGGGGAGCTGTTTTTT
CASSSGQGITGELFF
>TRBJ2-7|TRBV10-3|TRBD1|-
TGTGCCATCAGTGAGAGGGGGCAGGACGAGCAGTACTTC
CAISERGQDEQYF
>TRBJ2-7|TRBV5-8|-|-
TGTGCCAGCAGCACTATCGCCGGGGACTACGAGCAGTACTTC
CASSTIAGDYEQYF
>TRBJ1-1|TRBV3-1/TRBV3-2|-|-
TGTGCCAGCAGCCAAAGACTGGGTGAAGCTTTCTTT
CASSQRLGEAFF
>TRBJ1-1|TRBV7-9|-|-
TGTGCCAGCAGCCCCAGGGGAGGGGACACTGAAGCTTTCTTT
CASSPRGGDTEAFF
>TRBJ1-2|TRBV10-3|-|-
TGTGCCATCAGTGACTCCCCCAGGGCGAACACCTTC
CAISDSPRANTF
>TRBJ1-2|TRBV6-5|TRBD1|-
TGTGCCAGCAGTTCCGACACAGGGGATGGCTACACCTTC
CASSSDTGDGYTF
>TRBJ2-3|TRBV4-1|TRBD2|-
TGCGCCAGCAGCCAGCAAGCGGGGGTACTGACAGATACGCAGTATTTT
CASSQQAGVLTDTQYF
>TRBJ1-1|TRBV6-6|-|-
TGTGCCAGCAGTTACACTGGTGAAGCTTTCTTT
CASSYTGEAFF
>TRBJ1-1|TRBV28|-|-
TGTGCCAGCAGTCCGCAGGGAGGCGCTGAAGCTTTCTTT
CASSPQGGAEAFF
>TRBJ2-5|TRBV19|-|-
TGTGCCAGTAGTGTAAGGACTCTACAAGAGACCCAGTACTTC
CASSVRTLQETQYF
>TRBJ2-2|TRBV5-1|TRBD1|-
TGCGCCAGCAGCTGGACAGGGTTAAACACCGGGGAGCTGTTTTTT
CASSWTGLNTGELFF
>TRBJ2-7|TRBV25-1|-|-
TGTGCCAGCAGTGGAAGGGCGGGACCAACCTTAAGCTCCTACGAGCAGTACTTC
CASSGRAGPTLSSYEQYF
>TRBJ1-2|TRBV12-5|-|-
TGTGCTAGTGGTTTGGGTACTAACTATGGCTACACCTTC
CASGLGTNYGYTF
>TRBJ2-1|TRBV5-4|TRBD1|once
TGTGCCAGCAGCTCGGGACAGGGTTCGGATGAGCAGTTCTTC
CASSSGQGSDEQFF
>TRBJ1-6|TRBV3-1/TRBV3-2|TRBD1|once
TGTGCCAGCAGCCAGGGCGTAGGGACAGGGACCGTGGGTCCACCCCTCCACTTT
CASSQGVGTGTVGPPLHF
>TRBJ2-4|TRBV10-1|-|-
TGCGCCAGCAGTGATGGGGGAGGCAAAAACATTCAGTACTTC
CASSDGGGKNIQYF
>TRBJ2-1|TRBV3-1/TRBV3-2|TRBD2|-
TGTGCCAGCATAGGTGAGCGGGAGGGAATTCACAATGAGCAGTTCTTC
CASIGEREGIHNEQFF
>TRBJ1-1|TRBV10-1|-|-
TGCGCCAGCAGTGCGGCAGGGGTCAATTCTGAAGCTTTCTTT
CASSAAGVNSEAFF
>TRBJ2-1|TRBV12-5|TRBD2|-
TGTGCTAGTGGCCCTAGCGGGGGGGTGATCAATGAGCAGTTCTTC
CASGPSGGVINEQFF
>TRBJ2-1|TRBV10-1|-|-
TGCGCCAGCAGTGACCCGGGAGCATCCTACAATGAGCAGTTCTTC
CASSDPGASYNEQFF
>TRBJ1-5|TRBV5-1|TRBD1|-
TGCGCCAGCAGCTTGGATGGGACAGTCAATCAGCCCCAGCATTTT
CASSLDGTVNQPQHF
>TRBJ2-2|TRBV9|-|few
TGTGCCAGCAGCGTATCTAGTACCGGGGAGCTGTTTTTT
CASSVSSTGELFF